This T cell receptor (beta chain) was recovered during a study of response to subunit inactivated influenza vaccine. TCRdb analysed the RT-PCR reads with MiXCR anew, one entry per CDR3 protein. This sample has some 540,000 distinct CDR3 sequences, with less than 25% found just once. This CDR3 is built from 16 residues. CDR1 is SEHNR and CDR2 is FQNEAQ in the germline V gene (reference sequence). V was pared by 5 bases and J by 5 bases, with 13 bases of the junction left unmatched. These same data were also listed under a study on T cells expressing NK-cell markers. Turning to that study: TCR beta cDNA was made by 5'RACE template switching with UMIs. Only alpha-beta TCR T cells were sorted in several experiments, using an anti-gamma-delta TCR antibody. The dominant NKG2C+ clonotypes represented about 1.0-8% of CD8+ T cells in over 5 donors. These same clonotypes (in several donors) also led the CD3+CD56-NKG2C+ fraction. Whether expanded NKG2C+ T cell clones recognized HCMV stayed uncertain.

This receptor was identified in a man aged 45-65 years who received an inactivated influenza vaccine. The chain is built from TRBV7-9 and TRBJ2-7; TRBD1 agrees at 9 bases. This specimen was CD4+ T cells sorted from PBMCs, taken about 11 days after vaccination. CDR3 nucleotides: TGTGCCAGCAGCCCCCGCACGGGACAGGGATTCCACGAGCAGTACTTC. Residues: CASSPRTGQGFHEQYF.